Each of the 14 T cell receptor beta chains below was sequenced from the same sample in a study of beta chain features in type 1 diabetes. The study's findings and limits: In all four CD4+ subsets, TCRB CDR3 length was significantly, moderately reduced in type 1 diabetes.

The antigens for these receptors are not known. Investigators reverse transcribed all isolated RNA, so they sequenced expressed TCRB transcripts. Assay: immunoSEQ multiplex PCR; the TCRdb copy retains only in-frame clones and omits some. The sample consists of 150,000 to 200,000 clones, roughly 60% of them appearing once. The sequenced material came from naive CD4+ T cells from blood. Receptors were obtained from a man younger than 40 with type 1 diabetes.

CDR3 region: CASSQDLVAEAFF. CDR3 coding DNA: TGCGCCAGCAGCCAAGATTTGGTCGCTGAAGCTTTCTTT. The chain uses TRBV4-1 and TRBJ1-1; D gene uncertain. CDR3 length equals 13 residues. V dropped 0 bases and J dropped 6 bases, with 8 bases sitting between them. Germline assignment: CDR1 MGHRA and CDR2 YSYEKL.

The chain uses TRBV29-1 and TRBJ2-1; TRBD1 matches 9 bases. Germline V lookup: CDR1 SQVTM, CDR2 ANQGSEA. The CDR3 is made up of 16 amino acids. Unmatched junction bases numbered 13, after V lost 5 bases and J lost 5 bases. CDR3 coding DNA: TGCAGCGTTTCGCGGGGACAGGGCGTTTACAACAATGAGCAGTTCTTC. It codes for CSVSRGQGVYNNEQFF.

V is TRBV15 and J is TRBJ2-7; 7 bases fit TRBD1. Germline lookup yields CDR1 LNHNV and CDR2 YYDKDF (reference sequence). J was trimmed by 9 bases and V by 5 bases; bases with no gene match: 7. The CDR3 covers 12 residues. The CDR3 sequence is CATSGQTGRQYF. The CDR3 DNA reads TGTGCCACCAGCGGGCAGACAGGGAGGCAGTACTTC.

This clone has only one observation. This chain connects TRBV29-1 to TRBJ2-2, with D perhaps matching TRBD2 (5 bases). Germline V gene sequence: CDR1 SQVTM, CDR2 ANQGSEA. The V end lost 1 base, the J end lost 4 bases, and 7 bases lay between the germline ends. The CDR3 is 13 residues long. CDR3 amino acids: CSVEGGFTGELFF. In nucleotides, the CDR3 is TGCAGCGTTGAAGGCGGGTTCACCGGGGAGCTGTTTTTT.

The V and J genes are TRBV20-1 and TRBJ2-7; possibly TRBD1 for D (5 bases). V was cut by 8 bases and J by 6 bases, with 14 bases left in between. CDR3 length: 11 amino acids. Germline lookup yields CDR1 DFQATT and CDR2 SNEGSKA (reference sequence). The CDR3 bases are TGCAGTACCATGAAGGGGCCCGAGCAGTACTTC. This encodes CSTMKGPEQYF.

The J gene is TRBJ1-1, the V gene TRBV6-5, with 8 nucleotides matching TRBD1. CDR3 size: 15 residues. V shed 2 bases, J shed 7 bases, and the junction held 9 bases outside the gene matches. The germline V gene encodes CDR1 MNHEY and CDR2 SVGAGI. The CDR3 region has the DNA TGTGCCAGCAGTTACAGCCCGACAGGGGTTAGTGAAGCTTTCTTT. Encoded protein: CASSYSPTGVSEAFF.

The chain has TRBV2 and TRBJ2-2, with D perhaps TRBD2 (5 bases). V was shortened by 11 bases and J by 7 bases, with 17 bases between the two germline ends. This CDR3 is 13 amino acids long. CDR1 and CDR2 (germline): SNHLY, FYNNEI. CDR3 DNA: TGTGCCGGACTGCTGGACCCCGGCGGGGAGCTGTTTTTT. This encodes CAGLLDPGGELFF.

The chain joins TRBV7-2 to TRBJ2-2; D remains unclear. V shed 6 bases and J shed 1 base, with 3 bases lying between them. The CDR3 is 12 amino acids. Per germline, CDR1 SGHTA and CDR2 FQGNSA. Here the CDR3 DNA reads TGTGCCAGCAGGCGGAACACCGGGGAGCTGTTTTTT. This translates into CASRRNTGELFF.

The rearrangement uses TRBV6-5 and TRBJ2-7; 9 nucleotides align to TRBD1. In germline, CDR1 is MNHEY, CDR2 SVGAGI. The V and J ends lost 6 bases and 4 bases, in that order; junction bases with no gene match: 7. The CDR3 is made up of 14 amino acids. This chain's CDR3 is CASSRDRDRYEQYF. The CDR3 coding sequence is TGTGCCAGCAGCCGGGACAGGGATAGGTACGAGCAGTACTTC.

This clone has just a few counts. This chain connects TRBV28 to TRBJ2-1, with D possibly matching TRBD2 (6 bases). The CDR3 runs 14 residues. CDR1 is MDHEN and CDR2 is SYDVKM in the germline V gene. V lost 2 bases to trimming and J lost 7 bases, with 12 bases between them. CDR3 sequence: CASSLPPGRNEQFF. Here the CDR3 DNA reads TGTGCCAGCAGTTTACCCCCAGGGAGGAATGAGCAGTTCTTC.

V and J are TRBV4-3 and TRBJ2-6; a possible D gene is TRBD2 (5 bases). Germline CDR1 and CDR2: LGHNA and YSLEER. The CDR3 runs to 16 residues. The ends were cut back, 4 bases at V and 4 bases at J, with 14 bases in the middle. The CDR3 loop is CASSPSGVWGANVLTF. CDR3 coding DNA: TGCGCCAGCAGCCCCTCCGGGGTGTGGGGGGCCAACGTCCTGACTTTC.

The CDR3 here is CSHRVSAEAFF. The DNA for the CDR3 is TGCAGCCACAGGGTTTCGGCTGAAGCTTTCTTT. The V call is TRBV29-1, the J call TRBJ1-1; possibly TRBD1 for D (6 bases). Germline V gives CDR1 SQVTM, CDR2 ANQGSEA. CDR3 length: 11 residues. Deletions cut 8 bases from V and 6 bases from J, with 13 bases between.

The sample holds a few counts of this clone. The V gene is TRBV9, the J gene TRBJ2-1, with D possibly being TRBD1 (6 bases). Trimming pared 0 bases from V and 7 bases from J, leaving 11 bases between. CDR3 length equals 14 residues. Germline-derived CDR1 and CDR2 are SGDLS and YYNGEE. The CDR3 loop reads CASSVASRGNEQFF. The CDR3 nucleotides read TGTGCCAGCAGCGTAGCCTCCAGGGGTAATGAGCAGTTCTTC.

This clone was counted once. The chain uses TRBV4-3 and TRBJ1-4; TRBD1 is a possible D gene (5 bases). CDR3 length: 15 amino acids. V was trimmed by 0 bases and J by 3 bases, leaving 8 bases between them. Germline V lookup: CDR1 LGHNA, CDR2 YSLEER. CDR3 in DNA: TGCGCCAGCAGCCAAGAGGCAGGGTCTAATGAAAAACTGTTTTTT. Translated: CASSQEAGSNEKLFF.